These T cell receptor beta chains were read from a single sample in a study of T-cell reconstitution after alpha-beta-depleted transplantation in children. Each CDR3 protein is one row after TCRdb ran MiXCR on the PCR reads. Of around 490,000 distinct CDR3 sequences detected, more than 9.5% appear once; the ten largest clones hold about 15%. The specimen was PBMCs, mostly from graft donor cells, collected 180 days after TCRalphabeta/CD19-depleted stem cell transplant. These receptors were taken from a female patient aged 2 to 10 who had a stem cell transplant for aplastic anemia, so the T cells may come from the graft donor. Both conserved end residues are part of each CDR3. A D gene is named only where the DNA matches it firmly. Clone size is given for some rows only: seen once, a few or many times, or a class if the clone is expanded.

d_call: .
j_call: TRBJ2-3
v_call: TRBV10-3
clone_size: many
cdr3_nt: TGTGCCATCAGAACGGGCACTACAGATACGCAGTATTTT
cdr3_aa: CAIRTGTTDTQYF

d_call: .
j_call: TRBJ2-5
v_call: TRBV6-5
clone_size: few
cdr3_nt: TGTGCCAGCAGTTACTTGAAAGGGGGAGAGACCCAGTACTTC
cdr3_aa: CASSYLKGGETQYF

d_call: .
j_call: TRBJ1-1
v_call: TRBV4-3
clone_size: many
cdr3_nt: TGCGCCAGCAGCCAAGGTTACAGAAACACTGAAGCTTTCTTT
cdr3_aa: CASSQGYRNTEAFF

d_call: .
j_call: TRBJ1-2
v_call: TRBV7-6
clone_size: few
cdr3_nt: TGTGCCAGCAGCTCCAGGGCATTGGCTAATGGCTACACCTTC
cdr3_aa: CASSSRALANGYTF

d_call: .
j_call: TRBJ2-7
v_call: TRBV5-1
clone_size: .
cdr3_nt: TGCGCCAGCAGCTTGATATCGGACAGCTTTACCCACGAGCAGTACTTC
cdr3_aa: CASSLISDSFTHEQYF

d_call: .
j_call: TRBJ1-5
v_call: TRBV20-1
clone_size: few
cdr3_nt: TGCAGTGCTGATTCGGGAGGCAATCAGCCCCAGCATTTT
cdr3_aa: CSADSGGNQPQHF

d_call: TRBD1
j_call: TRBJ1-2
v_call: TRBV5-1
clone_size: few
cdr3_nt: TGCGCCAGCAGGAGTTCCGGGACAGGGAATTATGGCTACACCTTC
cdr3_aa: CASRSSGTGNYGYTF

d_call: TRBD1
j_call: TRBJ2-5
v_call: TRBV3-1
clone_size: .
cdr3_nt: TGTGCCAGCACCTCAAGGGATCCCTACAGGGGCGGCGTGGGGGAGACCCAGTACTTC
cdr3_aa: CASTSRDPYRGGVGETQYF

d_call: .
j_call: TRBJ1-1
v_call: TRBV19
clone_size: .
cdr3_nt: TGTGCCAGTAAATGGGGCAGCGGTAGCACTGAAGCTTTCTTT
cdr3_aa: CASKWGSGSTEAFF

d_call: .
j_call: TRBJ2-3
v_call: TRBV20-1
clone_size: many
cdr3_nt: TGCAGTGCAAAGGGTCCCGGGGGCGGAAACACAGATACGCAGTATTTT
cdr3_aa: CSAKGPGGGNTDTQYF

d_call: .
j_call: TRBJ2-2
v_call: TRBV11-2
clone_size: .
cdr3_nt: TGTGCCAGCAGCCCGACATTTTTCGCGAACACCGGGGAGCTGTTTTTT
cdr3_aa: CASSPTFFANTGELFF

d_call: TRBD2
j_call: TRBJ2-7
v_call: TRBV4-3
clone_size: .
cdr3_nt: TGCGCCAGCAGCCAAGATCGTGTTCTAGCGGCCATGTACGAGCAGTACTTC
cdr3_aa: CASSQDRVLAAMYEQYF

d_call: .
j_call: TRBJ1-3
v_call: TRBV29-1
clone_size: .
cdr3_nt: TGCAGCGTCGGTACACAGGGCTCTGGAAACACCATATATTTT
cdr3_aa: CSVGTQGSGNTIYF

d_call: .
j_call: TRBJ2-5
v_call: TRBV7-2
clone_size: .
cdr3_nt: TGTGCCAGCAGCTTAGGCGGGCTCAGGGAGACCCAGTACTTC
cdr3_aa: CASSLGGLRETQYF

d_call: .
j_call: TRBJ2-7
v_call: TRBV20-1
clone_size: .
cdr3_nt: TGCAGTCCACACCAACCCCGGATTTTAAAGCCCTACGAGCAGTACTTC
cdr3_aa: CSPHQPRILKPYEQYF

d_call: .
j_call: TRBJ1-1
v_call: TRBV7-9
clone_size: .
cdr3_nt: TGTGCCAGCAGCTTATATGACGAGAACACTGAAGCTTTCTTT
cdr3_aa: CASSLYDENTEAFF

d_call: TRBD1
j_call: TRBJ2-7
v_call: TRBV28
clone_size: .
cdr3_nt: TGTGCCAGCAGTTTAGATCCGTCTGCAGGGGGCTACGAGCAGTACTTC
cdr3_aa: CASSLDPSAGGYEQYF

d_call: .
j_call: TRBJ1-1
v_call: TRBV29-1
clone_size: .
cdr3_nt: TGCAGCGTACCCCTGACAGGCATGAACACTGAAGCTTTCTTT
cdr3_aa: CSVPLTGMNTEAFF

d_call: TRBD2
j_call: TRBJ2-1
v_call: TRBV6-5
clone_size: many
cdr3_nt: TGTGCCAGCAGTTACGAACCGGGAGGGCGCTACAATGAGCAGTTCTTC
cdr3_aa: CASSYEPGGRYNEQFF

d_call: .
j_call: TRBJ2-1
v_call: TRBV6-2/TRBV6-3
clone_size: few
cdr3_nt: TGTGCCAGCAGTTATGGTCAGAGCTCCTACAATGAGCAGTTCTTC
cdr3_aa: CASSYGQSSYNEQFF

d_call: TRBD1
j_call: TRBJ2-6
v_call: TRBV29-1
clone_size: .
cdr3_nt: TGCAGCGGCGTTTCGGGACAGAGCTCTGGGGCCAACGTCCTGACTTTC
cdr3_aa: CSGVSGQSSGANVLTF

d_call: .
j_call: TRBJ1-3
v_call: TRBV7-8
clone_size: .
cdr3_nt: TGTGCCAGCAGCACAACCGCGGGGAAAGGCGGAAACACCATATATTTT
cdr3_aa: CASSTTAGKGGNTIYF

d_call: .
j_call: TRBJ2-1
v_call: TRBV12-3/TRBV12-4
clone_size: .
cdr3_nt: TGTGCCAGCAGGGCTGGGACTGGGGAGTTCTTC
cdr3_aa: CASRAGTGEFF

d_call: .
j_call: TRBJ2-5
v_call: TRBV21-1
clone_size: many
cdr3_nt: TGTGCCAGCAGCAAATTCCTCGCTTCGACATCCACAGAGACCCAGTACTTC
cdr3_aa: CASSKFLASTSTETQYF

d_call: .
j_call: TRBJ1-1
v_call: TRBV28
clone_size: many
cdr3_nt: TGTGCCAGCAGTCCTATACCGGACTCGAACACTGAAGCTTTCTTT
cdr3_aa: CASSPIPDSNTEAFF

d_call: .
j_call: TRBJ2-4
v_call: TRBV10-3
clone_size: many
cdr3_nt: TGTGCCATCAGTGACGGCGGGACGATCAAAAACATTCAGTACTTC
cdr3_aa: CAISDGGTIKNIQYF

d_call: .
j_call: TRBJ2-4
v_call: TRBV28
clone_size: .
cdr3_nt: TGTGCCAGCGGAGGACTTGCCGATGCCAAAAACATTCAGTACTTC
cdr3_aa: CASGGLADAKNIQYF

d_call: TRBD1
j_call: TRBJ1-1
v_call: TRBV5-1
clone_size: few
cdr3_nt: TGCGCCAGCAGCGCTACCCGAGGGACAGATATGAACACTGAAGCTTTCTTT
cdr3_aa: CASSATRGTDMNTEAFF

d_call: .
j_call: TRBJ1-4
v_call: TRBV29-1
clone_size: few
cdr3_nt: TGCAGCGTTGAAGAGGCCCGTCAACTGTTTTTT
cdr3_aa: CSVEEARQLFF

d_call: .
j_call: TRBJ2-2
v_call: TRBV10-3
clone_size: .
cdr3_nt: TGTGCCGGCTCCGGCAGACGGAACACCGGGGAGCTGTTTTTT
cdr3_aa: CAGSGRRNTGELFF

d_call: TRBD1
j_call: TRBJ2-5
v_call: TRBV6-1
clone_size: .
cdr3_nt: TGTGCCAGCAGTCAACCGGGACAGGGGGTAGAGACCCAGTACTTC
cdr3_aa: CASSQPGQGVETQYF

d_call: .
j_call: TRBJ2-1
v_call: TRBV5-6
clone_size: few
cdr3_nt: TGTGCCAGCAGTAGGCAGAGGAGGGATGAGCAGTTCTTC
cdr3_aa: CASSRQRRDEQFF

d_call: .
j_call: TRBJ1-1
v_call: TRBV7-2
clone_size: .
cdr3_nt: TGTGCCAGCAGGCTCCAGTCGAACACTGAAGCTTTCTTT
cdr3_aa: CASRLQSNTEAFF

d_call: .
j_call: TRBJ2-4
v_call: TRBV14
clone_size: many
cdr3_nt: TGTGCCAGCAGCCAAGGGACAAGCCCAAACATTCAGTACTTC
cdr3_aa: CASSQGTSPNIQYF

d_call: .
j_call: TRBJ2-1
v_call: TRBV12-3/TRBV12-4
clone_size: .
cdr3_nt: TGTGCCAGCAGTTTTAAACAGACTAACAATGAGCAGTTCTTC
cdr3_aa: CASSFKQTNNEQFF

d_call: .
j_call: TRBJ1-2
v_call: TRBV21-1
clone_size: .
cdr3_nt: TGTGCCAGCAGCAAAGAGACGGGAGCCCTGGGTGGCTACACCTTC
cdr3_aa: CASSKETGALGGYTF

d_call: TRBD2
j_call: TRBJ2-2
v_call: TRBV14
clone_size: .
cdr3_nt: TGTGCCAGCAGCCGCTTCGCCGGGACTAGCGGAACCGGGGAGCTGTTTTTT
cdr3_aa: CASSRFAGTSGTGELFF

d_call: .
j_call: TRBJ2-1
v_call: TRBV9
clone_size: .
cdr3_nt: TGTGCCAGCAGCGTATCCGGGCGCAACTCCTACAATGAGCAGTTCTTC
cdr3_aa: CASSVSGRNSYNEQFF

d_call: TRBD2
j_call: TRBJ2-7
v_call: TRBV20-1
clone_size: .
cdr3_nt: TGCAGTGCTCCTGGGACTAGCGGGAGGGCAAATATCTACGAGCAGTACTTC
cdr3_aa: CSAPGTSGRANIYEQYF

d_call: .
j_call: TRBJ2-1
v_call: TRBV24-1
clone_size: few
cdr3_nt: TGTGCCACCAGTGACCCAGAGTTGGACCCAACAAAGCAGTTCTTC
cdr3_aa: CATSDPELDPTKQFF

d_call: .
j_call: TRBJ2-2
v_call: TRBV27
clone_size: .
cdr3_nt: TGTGCCAGCAGTTCGCCAGCATTCACCGGGGAGCTGTTTTTT
cdr3_aa: CASSSPAFTGELFF

d_call: .
j_call: TRBJ2-6
v_call: TRBV27
clone_size: few
cdr3_nt: TGTGCCAGCAGTTTGTTCGGCTCCCTCCCCCCTTCTGGGGCCAACGTCCTGACTTTC
cdr3_aa: CASSLFGSLPPSGANVLTF

d_call: .
j_call: TRBJ2-2
v_call: TRBV5-1
clone_size: .
cdr3_nt: TGCGCCAGCAGCTTGGTCCAGGGTCCCACCGGGGAGCTGTTTTTT
cdr3_aa: CASSLVQGPTGELFF

d_call: .
j_call: TRBJ1-6
v_call: TRBV5-1
clone_size: few
cdr3_nt: TGCGCCAGCAGCGGGATGCCCGGATCACCCCTCCACTTT
cdr3_aa: CASSGMPGSPLHF

d_call: .
j_call: TRBJ2-3
v_call: TRBV7-3
clone_size: .
cdr3_nt: TGTGCCAGCAGCCTAGGGCCCGCTTGGGATACGCAGTATTTT
cdr3_aa: CASSLGPAWDTQYF

d_call: .
j_call: TRBJ2-1
v_call: TRBV11-2
clone_size: .
cdr3_nt: TGTGCCAGCAGCTTAATGTCCGGATTTCCCTCCTACAATGAGCAGTTCTTC
cdr3_aa: CASSLMSGFPSYNEQFF

d_call: TRBD1
j_call: TRBJ1-3
v_call: TRBV12-3/TRBV12-4
clone_size: many
cdr3_nt: TGTGCCAGCAGTACCCCGGGACAGAGAAACACCATATATTTT
cdr3_aa: CASSTPGQRNTIYF

d_call: TRBD1
j_call: TRBJ2-5
v_call: TRBV10-3
clone_size: many
cdr3_nt: TGTGCCTCGGGACAGGCAGAGACCCAGTACTTC
cdr3_aa: CASGQAETQYF

d_call: .
j_call: TRBJ2-3
v_call: TRBV12-3/TRBV12-4
clone_size: few
cdr3_nt: TGTGCCAGCAGTTTAGGCCAGGGCAATCCCACAGATACGCAGTATTTT
cdr3_aa: CASSLGQGNPTDTQYF

d_call: .
j_call: TRBJ1-6
v_call: TRBV12-3/TRBV12-4
clone_size: few
cdr3_nt: TGTGCCAGCAGACAGGGAAGTAATTCACCCCTCCACTTT
cdr3_aa: CASRQGSNSPLHF

d_call: TRBD2
j_call: TRBJ2-5
v_call: TRBV10-1
clone_size: many
cdr3_nt: TGCGCCAGCAGTGAGTCGGGAGGGCGGTCAGAGACCCAGTACTTC
cdr3_aa: CASSESGGRSETQYF

d_call: .
j_call: TRBJ1-1
v_call: TRBV5-1
clone_size: few
cdr3_nt: TGCGCCAGCAGCAGGGGACACACGAACACTGAAGCTTTCTTT
cdr3_aa: CASSRGHTNTEAFF

d_call: TRBD1
j_call: TRBJ2-2
v_call: TRBV24-1
clone_size: few
cdr3_nt: TGTGCCACCAGTGATTTGTCGAGACAGGGGGCCGGGGAGCTGTTTTTT
cdr3_aa: CATSDLSRQGAGELFF